This T cell receptor beta chain was captured by sequencing in a study of shared clonotypes between healthy human individuals. Points from the study as a whole: Against clonotypes common to all four donors, non-shared ones had lower generation probabilities.

A note on this clone: Its target is not known.

V shed 2 bases, J shed 3 bases, and the junction held 3 bases outside the gene matches. From germline, CDR1 is SGHVS and CDR2 FQNEAQ. This CDR3 spans 15 amino acids. Terminally differentiated effector memory CD45RA+ cells were excluded by CCR7 positive selection of CD45RO-negative cells. The donor cohort consisted entirely of Caucasian adults residing in Nashville, Tennessee. Sorted-subset replicate PCR reactions contained approximately 190 ng DNA, corresponding to approximately 30,000 T cell genomes. Sequenced by immunoSEQ multiplex PCR; TCRdb stores in-frame clones only, minus some. This sample has around 2,000,000 clones; about 95% occur once, and the top ten carry roughly 1.2%.

This TCR came from a young man in good health. The chain combines TRBV7-8 with TRBJ1-3; 8 nucleotides match TRBD1. Sequenced sample: naive CD8+ T cells sorted from blood. This chain's CDR3 is CASSLYRGNGNTIYF. The CDR3 nucleotides are TGTGCCAGCAGCTTATACAGGGGGAATGGAAACACCATATATTTT.